These T cell receptor beta chains were read from a single sample in a study of T cells in Graves' hyperthyroidism and ophthalmopathy. A single record per CDR3 protein comes from TCRdb applying MiXCR to the multiplex PCR reads. The data contain some 500,000 distinct CDR3 sequences, over 13% of them singletons. Sequencing used blood. These receptors came from a young woman with Graves' hyperthyroidism. Each CDR3 is given with its conserved first and last residue. D genes are given only for firm matches. Clone size is shown for a subset of rows, as once, few, many or a class of expanded clone.

>-|TRBV5-5|many|TRBJ2-3
TGTGCCAGCAGCTTCGAGGGTGCAGATACGCAGTATTTT
CASSFEGADTQYF
>TRBD1|TRBV18|-|TRBJ2-7
TGTGCCAGCTCACCATCTCAGGGGGCGATCAAAACCTACGAGCAGTACTTC
CASSPSQGAIKTYEQYF
>-|TRBV3-1|-|TRBJ2-2
TGTGCCAGCAGCCAAGAAGGGTTGGTAGCGGCGAACACCGGGGAGCTGTTTTTT
CASSQEGLVAANTGELFF
>TRBD1|TRBV28|many|TRBJ1-2
TGTGCCAGCAGTTTTACAGGGGCGCTTGGCTACACCTTC
CASSFTGALGYTF
>TRBD2|TRBV19|-|TRBJ2-5
TGTGCCAGTTCTACGGGACTAGGGTCTCAAGAGACCCAGTACTTC
CASSTGLGSQETQYF
>-|TRBV7-9|few|TRBJ2-6
TGTGCCAGCCTGCGGGTCTCTGGGGCCAACGTCCTGACTTTC
CASLRVSGANVLTF
>-|TRBV3-1|many|TRBJ2-7
TGTGCCAGCAGCCAAGGTGTGGCTCTCTACGAGCAGTACTTC
CASSQGVALYEQYF
>-|TRBV12-3/TRBV12-4|many|TRBJ1-1
TGTGCCAGCAGTTTAGAGAGGGCGGGGGACACTGAAGCTTTCTTT
CASSLERAGDTEAFF
>-|TRBV6-1|many|TRBJ1-5
TGTGCCAGCAGTGAGCATGGGAATCAGCCCCAGCATTTT
CASSEHGNQPQHF
>-|TRBV28|many|TRBJ2-3
TGTGCCAGCACCCATGGATCGGCTAGCACAGATACGCAGTATTTT
CASTHGSASTDTQYF
>-|TRBV12-5|many|TRBJ2-5
TGTGCTAGTGGTTTGGTAGGCAACCGCATCGAGACCCAGTACTTC
CASGLVGNRIETQYF
>-|TRBV7-8|few|TRBJ1-1
TGTGCCAGCAGCTTAGCGGTCTGGGGGGCATTTGAAGCTTTCTTT
CASSLAVWGAFEAFF
>-|TRBV12-3/TRBV12-4|-|TRBJ1-3
TGTGCCAGCAGTCCTGCAACCGACAGCTCTGGAAACACCATATATTTT
CASSPATDSSGNTIYF